This T cell receptor beta chain was obtained from a study of blood T cell repertoires in COVID-19. Assay: immunoSEQ multiplex PCR; the TCRdb copy retains only in-frame clones and omits some. The data show some 340,000 clones, 70% to 90% seen once. V was trimmed by 5 bases and J by 0 bases, leaving 17 bases between them. This CDR3 comprises 16 residues. Germline lookup yields CDR1 SEHNR and CDR2 FQNEAQ (reference sequence). The V call is TRBV7-9, the J call TRBJ2-7; D is uncertain. The material sequenced was PBMCs or T cells enriched from blood (not recorded which). This sequence originates from a woman in her 30s who had recovered from COVID-19. Here the CDR3 DNA reads TGTGCCAGCAGCCCGCGGAAAAGAATGTGCTCCTACGAGCAGTACTTC. It codes for CASSPRKRMCSYEQYF.